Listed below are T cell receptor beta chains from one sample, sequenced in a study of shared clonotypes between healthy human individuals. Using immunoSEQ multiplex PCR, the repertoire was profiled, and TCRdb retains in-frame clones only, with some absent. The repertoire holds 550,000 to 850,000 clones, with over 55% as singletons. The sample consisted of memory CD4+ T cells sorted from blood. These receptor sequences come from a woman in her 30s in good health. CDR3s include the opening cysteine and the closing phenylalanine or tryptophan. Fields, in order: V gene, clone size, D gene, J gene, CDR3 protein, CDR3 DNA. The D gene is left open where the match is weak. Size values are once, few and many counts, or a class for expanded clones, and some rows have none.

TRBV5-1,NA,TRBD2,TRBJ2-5,CASSFGLAGALETQYF,TGCGCCAGCAGCTTTGGACTAGCGGGAGCGTTAGAGACCCAGTACTTC
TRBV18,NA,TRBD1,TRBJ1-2,CASSPRQGTSNYGYTF,TGTGCCAGCTCTCCCCGACAGGGCACATCTAACTATGGCTACACCTTC
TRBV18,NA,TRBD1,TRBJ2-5,CASSTPGQKETQYF,TGTGCCAGCTCAACTCCGGGACAGAAAGAGACCCAGTACTTC
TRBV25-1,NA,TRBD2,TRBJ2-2,CASSAHSGRGNTGELFF,TGTGCCAGCAGTGCCCATAGCGGGAGGGGGAACACCGGGGAGCTGTTTTTT
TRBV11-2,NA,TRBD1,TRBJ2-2,CASGLQTGATGELFF,TGTGCCAGCGGTCTTCAGACAGGGGCTACCGGGGAGCTGTTTTTT
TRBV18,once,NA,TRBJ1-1,CASSSGGDTEAFF,TGTGCCAGCTCCTCCGGGGGGGACACTGAAGCTTTCTTT
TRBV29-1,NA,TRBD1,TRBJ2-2,CSATGYPGELFF,TGCAGCGCGACAGGGTATCCCGGGGAGCTGTTTTTT
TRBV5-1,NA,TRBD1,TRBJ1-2,CASSLDGTASYGYTF,TGCGCCAGCAGCTTGGACGGGACAGCGTCGTATGGCTACACCTTC
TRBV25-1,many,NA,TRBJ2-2,CASTPPTGELFF,TGTGCCAGCACCCCACCCACCGGGGAGCTGTTTTTT
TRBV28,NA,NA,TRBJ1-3,CASGPRWVSGRRYTIYF,TGTGCCAGCGGACCTAGGTGGGTTTCGGGACGCCGATACACCATATATTTT
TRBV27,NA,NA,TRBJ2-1,CASSLSMTSSNEQFF,TGTGCCAGCAGTTTATCCATGACTTCCAGCAATGAGCAGTTCTTC
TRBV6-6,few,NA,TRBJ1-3,CASSPSFRNTIYF,TGTGCCAGCAGCCCCTCCTTCCGAAACACCATATATTTT
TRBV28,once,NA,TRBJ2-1,CASTFGVREQFF,TGTGCCAGCACCTTCGGGGTAAGGGAGCAGTTCTTC
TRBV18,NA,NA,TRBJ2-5,CASSPLAAMERETQYF,TGTGCCAGCTCACCATTGGCGGCCATGGAGCGGGAGACCCAGTACTTC
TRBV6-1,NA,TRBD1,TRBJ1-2,CATGQGDSDGYTF,TGTGCCACCGGACAGGGCGATAGTGATGGCTACACCTTC
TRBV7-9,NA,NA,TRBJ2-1,CASSLGTAHLNEQFF,TGTGCCAGCAGCCTGGGGACTGCCCACCTTAATGAGCAGTTCTTC
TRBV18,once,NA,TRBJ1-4,CASSPGSGEKLFF,TGTGCCAGCTCACCAGGGTCGGGTGAAAAACTGTTTTTT
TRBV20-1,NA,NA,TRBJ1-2,CSALGLNGYTF,TGCAGTGCCCTGGGATTGAACGGCTACACCTTC
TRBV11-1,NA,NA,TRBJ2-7,CASSLYFNEEQYF,TGTGCCAGCAGCTTATACTTCAATGAAGAGCAGTACTTC
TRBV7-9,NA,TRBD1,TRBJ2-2,CASSLWGQGSTGELFF,TGTGCCAGCAGCCTATGGGGACAGGGGTCCACCGGGGAGCTGTTTTTT
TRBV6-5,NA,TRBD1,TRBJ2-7,CASSSPGQSSYEQYF,TGTGCCAGCAGTTCACCGGGACAGTCCTCCTACGAGCAGTACTTC
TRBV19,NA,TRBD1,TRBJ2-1,CASSTRDRGGEQFF,TGTGCCAGTAGTACCCGGGACAGGGGTGGGGAGCAGTTCTTC
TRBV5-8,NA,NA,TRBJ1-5,CASSLGQYSNQPQHF,TGTGCCAGCAGCTTGGGACAGTATAGCAATCAGCCCCAGCATTTT
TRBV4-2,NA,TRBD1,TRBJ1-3,CASSQGDRDTNTIYF,TGTGCCAGCAGCCAAGGGGACAGGGATACAAACACCATATATTTT
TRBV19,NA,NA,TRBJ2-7,CASSMGQGVYEQYF,TGTGCCAGTAGTATGGGGCAGGGAGTATACGAGCAGTACTTC
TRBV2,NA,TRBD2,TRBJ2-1,CASSEGTTPYNEQFF,TGTGCCAGCAGTGAGGGGACTACTCCCTACAATGAGCAGTTCTTC
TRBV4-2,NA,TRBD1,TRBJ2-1,CASSHGDRDRGEQFF,TGTGCCAGCAGCCACGGTGACAGGGATCGTGGTGAGCAGTTCTTC
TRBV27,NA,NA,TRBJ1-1,CASSFPGRATEAFF,TGTGCCAGCAGTTTTCCGGGTAGGGCCACTGAAGCTTTCTTT
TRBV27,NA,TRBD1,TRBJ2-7,CASSLYPPAGGAYEQYF,TGTGCCAGCAGTTTATACCCCCCGGCAGGGGGCGCCTACGAGCAGTACTTC
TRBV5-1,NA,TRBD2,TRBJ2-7,CASSLGLAGLNEQYF,TGCGCCAGCAGCTTGGGGCTAGCGGGACTCAACGAGCAGTACTTC
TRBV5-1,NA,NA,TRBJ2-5,CASSSGAGETQYF,TGCGCCAGCAGCTCAGGGGCAGGGGAGACCCAGTACTTC
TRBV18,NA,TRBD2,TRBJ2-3,CASSPFEWSSGGGDTQYF,TGTGCCAGCTCACCATTCGAGTGGAGCAGCGGGGGCGGAGATACGCAGTATTTT
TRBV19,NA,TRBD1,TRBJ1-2,CASSTGVGGYTF,TGTGCCAGTTCCACAGGGGTTGGTGGCTACACCTTC
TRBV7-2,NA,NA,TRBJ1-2,CASSSTQGNYGYTF,TGTGCCAGCAGCTCAACCCAGGGGAACTATGGCTACACCTTC
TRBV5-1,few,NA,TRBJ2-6,CASSLDPYGSSGANVLTF,TGCGCCAGCAGCTTGGATCCGTACGGGAGCTCTGGGGCCAACGTCCTGACTTTC
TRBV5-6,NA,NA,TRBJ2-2,CASTQTIGELFF,TGTGCCAGCACCCAGACAATCGGGGAGCTGTTTTTT
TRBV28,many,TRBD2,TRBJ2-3,CASSSRGGGSTDTQYF,TGTGCCAGCAGTTCGAGGGGCGGGGGGAGCACAGATACGCAGTATTTT
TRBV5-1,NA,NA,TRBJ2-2,CASSLDGGNTGELFF,TGCGCCAGCAGCTTGGACGGGGGAAACACCGGGGAGCTGTTTTTT
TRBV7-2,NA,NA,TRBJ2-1,CASSLGNYNEQFF,TGTGCCAGCAGCTTAGGGAACTACAATGAGCAGTTCTTC
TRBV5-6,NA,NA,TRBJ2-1,CASSPDPLSNEQFF,TGTGCCAGCAGCCCCGACCCCCTGAGTAATGAGCAGTTCTTC
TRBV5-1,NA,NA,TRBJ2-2,CASLEGTNTGELFF,TGCGCCAGCCTTGAGGGGACGAACACCGGGGAGCTGTTTTTT
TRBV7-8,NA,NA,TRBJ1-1,CASSLTNVNTEAFF,TGTGCCAGCAGCTTAACAAATGTGAACACTGAAGCTTTCTTT
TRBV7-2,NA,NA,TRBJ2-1,CASRPTGSNHNEQFF,TGTGCCAGCAGGCCGACAGGTTCCAACCACAATGAGCAGTTCTTC
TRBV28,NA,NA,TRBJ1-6,CASSLSSYNSPLHF,TGTGCCAGCAGTTTGAGCTCCTATAATTCACCCCTCCACTTT
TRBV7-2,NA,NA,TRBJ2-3,CASSTWGAGLSTDTQYF,TGTGCCAGCAGCACGTGGGGCGCGGGTCTAAGCACAGATACGCAGTATTTT
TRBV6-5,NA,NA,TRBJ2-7,CASRSGGGSYEQYF,TGTGCCAGCAGATCCGGTGGGGGTTCCTACGAGCAGTACTTC
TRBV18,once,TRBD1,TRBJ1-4,CASSPETGTNEKLFF,TGTGCCAGCTCACCGGAGACAGGGACGAATGAAAAACTGTTTTTT
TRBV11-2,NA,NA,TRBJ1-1,CASSRARPQGWAFF,TGTGCCAGCAGCCGCGCCCGTCCACAGGGCTGGGCTTTCTTT
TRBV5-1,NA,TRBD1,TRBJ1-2,CASSWDRGDYGYTF,TGCGCCAGCAGCTGGGACAGGGGAGACTATGGCTACACCTTC
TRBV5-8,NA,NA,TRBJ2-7,CASSLRITYEQYF,TGTGCCAGCAGCCTCAGGATTACCTACGAGCAGTACTTC
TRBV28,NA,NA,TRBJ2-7,CASSFGHLSEQYF,TGTGCCAGCAGTTTTGGACACCTGAGCGAGCAGTACTTC
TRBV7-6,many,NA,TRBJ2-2,CASSPGPVGELFF,TGTGCCAGCAGCCCTGGGCCGGTCGGGGAGCTGTTTTTT
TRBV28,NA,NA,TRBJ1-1,CASSLWQGTEAFF,TGTGCCAGCAGTTTATGGCAGGGGACTGAAGCTTTCTTT